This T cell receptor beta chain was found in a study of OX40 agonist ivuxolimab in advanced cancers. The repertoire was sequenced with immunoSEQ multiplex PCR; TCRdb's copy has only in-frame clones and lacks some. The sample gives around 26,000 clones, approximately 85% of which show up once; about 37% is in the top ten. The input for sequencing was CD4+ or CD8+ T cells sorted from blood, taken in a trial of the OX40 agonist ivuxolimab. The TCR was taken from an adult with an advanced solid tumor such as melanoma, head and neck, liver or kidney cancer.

Here the CDR3 DNA reads TGTGCCAGCAGCCGCCCGGTAGGGCAGCCTACCTCCCCCTACGAGCAGTACTTC. Translated, it gives CASSRPVGQPTSPYEQYF. This chain connects TRBV11-2 to TRBJ2-7; D is unclear. Germline V gene lookup returns CDR1 SGHAT and CDR2 FQNNGV. This CDR3 comprises 18 residues. The ends were cut back, 5 bases at V and 2 bases at J, with 25 bases in the middle.